Below are 26 T cell receptor beta chains sequenced from a single sample in a study of shared clonotypes between healthy human individuals. Repertoires were generated with immunoSEQ multiplex PCR, while TCRdb's copy carries only in-frame clones and drops some. In the table there are around 2.1 million clones, under 95% of which are singletons. Naive CD8 cells, CD45RO-negative and positively selected for CCR7, excluded terminally differentiated effector memory CD45RA+ cells. Material: naive CD8+ T cells from PBMCs. The receptors derive from a man between 18 and 35 years old in good health. Some clones in this sample may be carry-over from other donors' samples.

V and J are TRBV28 and TRBJ2-5; no definite D call. CDR3 length equals 16 residues. V was trimmed by 5 bases and J by 0 bases, leaving 16 bases between them. Per the germline V gene, CDR1 is MDHEN and CDR2 is SYDVKM. CDR3 protein: CASSLSIESYQETQYF. The CDR3 region has the DNA TGTGCCAGCAGTCTAAGTATCGAGAGTTACCAAGAGACCCAGTACTTC.

V usage is TRBV6-6 and J usage is TRBJ2-5; D is possibly TRBD1 or TRBD2 (6 bases each). Trimming removed 7 bases at V and 4 bases at J, with 19 bases between. The CDR3 totals 15 residues. Germline CDR1 and CDR2: MNHNY and SVGAGI (reference sequence). For the CDR3, the DNA is TGTGCCAGCACCACAGGGACGGCCGGGGGAGAGACCCAGTACTTC. This encodes CASTTGTAGGETQYF.

This clone was detected once. The J gene is TRBJ2-7, the V gene TRBV28, with 10 bases matching TRBD2. V lost 4 bases to trimming and J lost 3 bases; unmatched junction nucleotides: 18. The CDR3 spans 19 residues. Germline loops: CDR1 MDHEN, CDR2 SYDVKM. The CDR3, as DNA: TGTGCCAGCAGTTCCCATAAGTCCAACTCTAGCGGGGGCCTCTACGAGCAGTACTTC. This gives the protein CASSSHKSNSSGGLYEQYF.

This chain connects TRBV27 to TRBJ1-2; D ambiguous. V shed 5 bases and J shed 4 bases, with 23 bases lying between them. This CDR3 region has 17 residues. Germline V CDR1 and CDR2: MNHEY, SMNVEV (reference sequence). The CDR3 nucleotides are TGTGCCAGCAGTCCCCTCTTTTTGGCGACGGCTGGCTATGGCTACACCTTC. Translating it yields CASSPLFLATAGYGYTF.

Points on this clone: At the DNA level, this CDR3 is encoded by other sequences in the same sample as well. The chain uses TRBV30 and TRBJ1-2; D remains ambiguous. The CDR3 totals 11 residues. Trimming removed 1 base from V and 3 bases from J, with 3 bases in between. Germline assignment: CDR1 GTSNPN and CDR2 SVGIG (reference sequence). The CDR3 nucleotides are TGTGCCTGGAGTGCAGACTATGGCTACACCTTC. Its translation: CAWSADYGYTF. The full variable domain, rest sourced from reference TRBV30 and TRBJ1-2, is SQTIHQWPATLVQPVGSPLSLECTVEGTSNPNLYWYRQAAGRGLQLLFYSVGIGQISSEVPQNLSASRPQDRQFILSSKKLLLSDSGFYLCAWSADYGYTFGSGTRLTVV.

The chain has TRBV19 and TRBJ2-7; 10 nucleotides agree with TRBD2. Per germline, CDR1 LNHDA and CDR2 SQIVND (reference sequence). Losses at the gene ends were 5 bases for V and 5 bases for J; bases not matched to a gene: 9. The CDR3 covers 15 residues. CDR3 sequence reads: CASSPSGRAFDEQYF. CDR3 bases: TGTGCCAGTAGTCCGAGCGGGAGGGCTTTCGACGAGCAGTACTTC.

As to this clone: In the same sample, other DNA sequences code for this CDR3. The chain is built from TRBV27 and TRBJ2-7; D gene ambiguous. CDR1 MNHEY and CDR2 SMNVEV come from the germline V gene (reference sequence). V was clipped by 0 bases and J by 2 bases, with 5 bases between them. The CDR3 spans 13 residues. CDR3 coding DNA: TGTGCCAGCAGTTTATCACTTACCTACGAGCAGTACTTC. This gives the protein CASSLSLTYEQYF.

The chain is built from TRBV27 and TRBJ2-2; either TRBD1 or TRBD2 may supply D (6 bases each). This CDR3 comprises 14 residues. The germline gives CDR1 MNHEY, CDR2 SMNVEV (reference sequence). V shed 6 bases and J shed 1 base, with 9 bases lying between them. The CDR3 sequence: CASRQGGNTGELFF. The DNA for the CDR3 is TGTGCCAGCAGACAGGGAGGGAACACCGGGGAGCTGTTTTTT.

The rearrangement links TRBV5-1 to TRBJ2-7, with 10 nucleotides matching TRBD2. The CDR3 extends over 15 amino acids. Unmatched junction bases numbered 10, after V lost 6 bases and J lost 4 bases. CDR1 SGHRS and CDR2 YFSETQ come from the germline V gene. CDR3 in amino acids: CASNKREGPLYEQYF. The DNA of the CDR3 is TGCGCCAGCAACAAGCGGGAGGGCCCCCTATACGAGCAGTACTTC.

The rearrangement uses TRBV4-3 and TRBJ2-7; the match to TRBD1 covers 9 bases. This CDR3 is 16 amino acids long. The germline gives CDR1 LGHNA, CDR2 YSLEER. The V segment lost 1 base and the J segment 0 bases; nucleotides outside the gene matches: 4. CDR3 region: CASSQGPGQGSYEQYF. CDR3 nucleotide sequence: TGCGCCAGCAGCCAAGGACCGGGACAGGGCTCCTACGAGCAGTACTTC.

This clone has just one count. The chain combines TRBV29-1 with TRBJ2-5; TRBD2 is a possible D gene (6 bases). The length of the CDR3 is 14 residues. Germline CDR1 reads SQVTM; CDR2 reads ANQGSEA. The ends were cut back, 3 bases at V and 5 bases at J, with 16 bases in the middle. The CDR3 DNA reads as TGCAGCGTTGACTACCCCGGTAGCGGCGAGACCCAGTACTTC. As protein: CSVDYPGSGETQYF.

The chain couples TRBV7-2 to TRBJ2-2, with a possible D match to TRBD2 (6 bases). Deletions cut 4 bases from V and 9 bases from J, with 21 bases between. The CDR3 runs 16 residues. Germline values: CDR1 SGHTA, CDR2 FQGNSA. The CDR3 sequence: CASSWWGEFSKRELFF. In DNA, the CDR3 is TGTGCCAGCAGCTGGTGGGGGGAGTTCTCGAAAAGGGAGCTGTTTTTT.

This sequence joins TRBV7-8 and TRBJ2-7; 7 nucleotides line up with TRBD2. Trimming cost V 10 bases and J 0 bases; bases outside gene matches: 3. Germline CDR1 and CDR2: SGHVS and FQNEAQ. CDR3 length: 12 amino acids. The CDR3 spells CATGGGSYEQYF. The CDR3 DNA reads TGTGCCACCGGCGGGGGCTCCTACGAGCAGTACTTC. Drawing the rest from reference TRBV7-8 and TRBJ2-7, the complete variable domain is GAGVSQSPRYKVAKRGQDVALRCDPISGHVSLFWYQQALGQGPEFLTYFQNEAQLDKSGLPSDRFFAERPEGSVSTLKIQRTQQEDSAVYLCATGGGSYEQYFGPGTRLTVT.

This chain joins TRBV27 and TRBJ1-3; 8 bases align to TRBD1. The CDR3 consists of 15 residues. Trimming removed 3 bases from V and 4 bases from J; junction bases left unmatched: 5. Germline loops: CDR1 MNHEY, CDR2 SMNVEV (reference sequence). CDR3 sequence (DNA): TGTGCCAGCAGTTTGGCCAGGGGGCTCGGAAACACCATATATTTT. Translated: CASSLARGLGNTIYF.

This clone was seen just once. Additional DNA sequences in this sample encode the identical CDR3. The chain joins TRBV7-9 to TRBJ1-1, with no clear D. The germline gives CDR1 SEHNR, CDR2 FQNEAQ (reference sequence). V was trimmed by 4 bases and J by 4 bases, leaving 7 bases between them. The CDR3 loop spans 12 amino acids. DNA for the CDR3: TGTGCCAGCAGCTCCGGAGGCACTGAAGCTTTCTTT. Encoded protein: CASSSGGTEAFF.

The chain uses TRBV19 and TRBJ1-1; D unresolved. Germline CDR1 reads LNHDA; CDR2 reads SQIVND (reference sequence). The CDR3 runs 14 residues. The V end was cut by 3 bases, the J end by 1 base, with 9 bases between. This CDR3 is CASSIRLANTEAFF. The CDR3 nucleotides read TGTGCCAGTAGTATCCGGCTGGCGAACACTGAAGCTTTCTTT. Full variable domain (missing parts from reference TRBV19 and TRBJ1-1): DGGITQSPKYLFRKEGQNVTLSCEQNLNHDAMYWYRQDPGQGLRLIYYSQIVNDFQKGDIAEGYSVSREKKESFPLTVTSAQKNPTAFYLCASSIRLANTEAFFGQGTRLTVV.

To note about this clone: The sample contains more than one DNA sequence encoding this CDR3. The rearrangement uses TRBV27 and TRBJ2-7; no clear D gene. V lost 3 bases and J lost 0, with 9 bases in between. Germline CDR1 is MNHEY and CDR2 is SMNVEV (reference sequence). The CDR3 sequence is 14 residues long. The CDR3 loop reads CASSFSGNSYEQYF. In DNA, the CDR3 is TGTGCCAGCAGTTTTTCGGGCAACTCCTACGAGCAGTACTTC.

This clone was counted a single time. This chain connects TRBV13 to TRBJ2-7; 7 bases map to TRBD2. Per the germline V gene, CDR1 is PRHDT and CDR2 is FYEKMQ (reference sequence). The J segment lost 4 bases and the V segment lost 3 bases, leaving 12 bases of the junction unmatched. The CDR3 sequence is 16 residues long. The DNA for the CDR3 is TGTGCCAGCAGCTTCACACTAGCGAGGTCCCCTTACGAGCAGTACTTC. Translating it yields CASSFTLARSPYEQYF.

The chain combines TRBV27 with TRBJ2-7; D is unclear. V lost 0 bases and J lost 3, with 6 bases in between. Germline CDR1 and CDR2: MNHEY and SMNVEV (reference sequence). The CDR3 runs 13 residues. The CDR3 sequence: CASSLSWNYEQYF. The CDR3 region has the DNA TGTGCCAGCAGTTTATCCTGGAACTACGAGCAGTACTTC.

This chain joins TRBV28 and TRBJ2-3, with TRBD1 matching over 9 bases. CDR3 length: 17 residues. V lost 6 bases, J lost 2 bases, and 12 bases stayed unmatched. The germline gives CDR1 MDHEN, CDR2 SYDVKM. The CDR3 DNA reads TGTGCCAGCAGCTCACAGGGGGCTACTCTATACACAGATACGCAGTATTTT. Translated: CASSSQGATLYTDTQYF.

V is TRBV6-6 and J is TRBJ1-3; D remains unclear. CDR3 length equals 15 residues. Germline V gene data show CDR1 as MNHNY and CDR2 as SVGAGI (reference sequence). V lost 5 bases and J lost 9, with 20 bases in between. CDR3 amino acids: CASSLTPRGLVTIYF. CDR3 in DNA: TGTGCCAGCAGTCTCACCCCCCGGGGTCTGGTCACCATATATTTT.

V usage is TRBV4-2 and J usage is TRBJ2-7, with a possible D match to TRBD2 (5 bases). The CDR3 contains 16 residues. V was trimmed by 0 bases and J by 4 bases, leaving 16 bases between them. Germline CDR1 LGHNA, CDR2 YNFKEQ. This chain's CDR3 is CASSQEERAVSYEQYF. CDR3 DNA sequence: TGTGCCAGCAGCCAAGAGGAGAGGGCCGTATCTTACGAGCAGTACTTC.

Here the CDR3 reads CATAPGRALETQYF. The CDR3 DNA reads TGTGCCACCGCCCCCGGGAGGGCCTTGGAGACCCAGTACTTC. The chain employs TRBV15 and TRBJ2-5, with 8 bases matching TRBD2. The V and J ends lost 8 bases and 5 bases, in that order; junction bases with no gene match: 10. Germline values: CDR1 LNHNV, CDR2 YYDKDF (reference sequence). CDR3 length: 14 amino acids. The variable domain in full, with the rest retrieved from reference TRBV15 and TRBJ2-5, is DAMVIQNPRYQVTQFGKPVTLSCSQTLNHNVMYWYQQKSSQAPKLLFHYYDKDFNNEADTPDNFQSRRPNTSFCFLDIRSPGLGDTAMYLCATAPGRALETQYFGPGTRLLVL.

This chain uses TRBV28 with TRBJ2-2; TRBD1 matches 7 bases. Losses at the gene ends were 5 bases for V and 7 bases for J; bases not matched to a gene: 7. The CDR3 sequence is 14 residues long. Per the germline V gene, CDR1 is MDHEN and CDR2 is SYDVKM. This CDR3 is CASSRQGTGGELFF. CDR3 nucleotides: TGTGCCAGCAGTAGACAGGGAACCGGCGGGGAGCTGTTTTTT.

This clone appeared a single time. The chain combines TRBV5-6 with TRBJ2-4; no clear D gene. Looked up from germline, CDR1 is SGHDT and CDR2 is YYEEEE. Trimming removed 1 base from V and 8 bases from J, with 13 bases in between. CDR3 length: 14 amino acids. In DNA form, the CDR3 reads TGTGCCAGCAGCTTGCTCACGTTATGGGACATTCAGTACTTC. This codes for CASSLLTLWDIQYF.

This clone showed up just once. The chain uses TRBV10-3 and TRBJ2-3; D call uncertain. The CDR3 contains 15 residues. Trimming cost V 2 bases and J 2 bases, with 11 bases left between them. CDR1 ENHRY and CDR2 SYGVKD come from the germline V gene. CDR3 sequence: CAISEPTGDTDTQYF. The CDR3 bases are TGTGCCATCAGTGAGCCCACGGGCGACACAGATACGCAGTATTTT.